Listed below are T cell receptor beta chains from one sample, sequenced in a study of regulatory T cells in long-lasting Graves disease. One entry per CDR3 protein, called by TCRdb with MiXCR from the multiplex PCR reads. This repertoire shows under 300,000 distinct CDR3 sequences, about 19% found once; its top ten account for 11% to 15%. This sample comprised peripheral blood mononuclear cells (PBMCs), obtained at new diagnosis, from a patient treated with antithyroid drugs. These TCRs come from a female donor with Graves disease. Each CDR3 is given with its conserved first and last residue. Fields, in order: J gene, V gene, clone size, D gene, CDR3 protein, CDR3 DNA. A D gene is named only where the DNA matches it firmly. Part of the rows lack a size; the others show once, few, many or a class for expanded clones.

TRBJ1-1 | TRBV18 | many | - | CASSPRTVTNTEAFF | TGTGCCAGCTCACCTCGGACGGTAACGAACACTGAAGCTTTCTTT
TRBJ1-2 | TRBV5-1 | many | TRBD1 | CASSISGTGDYGYTF | TGCGCCAGCAGCATATCCGGGACAGGGGACTATGGCTACACCTTC
TRBJ1-1 | TRBV20-1 | - | TRBD1 | CSAGGQRTGGTEAFF | TGCAGTGCTGGGGGCCAGAGGACAGGGGGCACTGAAGCTTTCTTT
TRBJ2-1 | TRBV7-2 | many | - | CASSLASHNEQFF | TGTGCCAGCAGCTTAGCGAGCCACAATGAGCAGTTCTTC
TRBJ2-7 | TRBV18 | many | - | CASSPEQYEQYF | TGTGCCAGCTCACCCGAGCAATACGAGCAGTACTTC
TRBJ1-1 | TRBV4-3 | many | - | CASSQGAGGGHTEAFF | TGCGCCAGCAGCCAAGGAGCTGGGGGCGGCCACACTGAAGCTTTCTTT
TRBJ2-2 | TRBV20-1 | - | TRBD1 | CSALGQRATGELLF | TGCAGTGCCTTGGGACAGAGAGCCACCGGGGAGCTGCTTTTT
TRBJ2-1 | TRBV15 | many | TRBD1 | CATTLGTDIREQFF | TGTGCCACCACCTTGGGGACAGACATTCGTGAGCAGTTCTTC
TRBJ1-1 | TRBV11-3 | many | TRBD1 | CASSLQGALFSEAFF | TGTGCCAGCAGCTTACAGGGGGCTTTGTTCAGTGAAGCTTTCTTT
TRBJ2-7 | TRBV6-1 | few | - | CASSEYNEQYF | TGTGCCAGCAGTGAGTACAACGAGCAGTACTTC